Listed here are 32 T cell receptor beta chains from one sample, sequenced in a study of cytotoxic CD8 clonotypes in ibrutinib-treated CLL. Measured with immunoSEQ multiplex PCR; TCRdb has only the in-frame clones, and not every one. This table has about 10,000 clones, 70% to 80% appearing once. The source was PBMCs, collected at disease progression, from a patient treated with ibrutinib. All receptors come from a human donor with chronic lymphocytic leukemia.

This chain uses TRBV19 with TRBJ1-6; 7 bases align to TRBD1. The CDR3 loop spans 15 amino acids. Unmatched junction bases numbered 7, after V lost 3 bases and J lost 8 bases. Germline V gene data show CDR1 as LNHDA and CDR2 as SQIVND (reference sequence). This CDR3 reads CASSIDGTADSPLHF. CDR3 sequence (DNA): TGTGCCAGTAGTATTGATGGGACAGCAGATTCACCCCTCCACTTT.

The chain carries TRBV28 and TRBJ2-7; D is unclear. Germline CDR1 is MDHEN and CDR2 is SYDVKM. The CDR3 totals 15 residues. V lost 5 bases and J lost 6, with 20 bases in between. CDR3 DNA sequence: TGTGCCAGCAGTATCCAGACGCCGGCCTTGGGCGAGCAGTACTTC. It encodes CASSIQTPALGEQYF.

J is TRBJ2-3 and V is TRBV5-6, with D hard to call. Per germline, CDR1 SGHDT and CDR2 YYEEEE. The CDR3 contains 13 residues. V lost 1 base, J lost 3 bases, and 6 bases lay in between. As DNA, the CDR3 is TGTGCCAGCAGCTTGCTCCTGACAGATACGCAGTATTTT. It specifies CASSLLLTDTQYF.

The chain couples TRBV4-2 to TRBJ1-6, with 8 nucleotides matching TRBD1. The CDR3 consists of 16 residues. V was pared by 1 base and J by 10 bases, with 9 bases of the junction left unmatched. Germline V lookup: CDR1 LGHNA, CDR2 YNFKEQ. The CDR3 reads CASSQGRQGAESPLHF. As DNA, the CDR3 is TGTGCCAGCAGCCAAGGAAGGCAGGGGGCAGAATCACCCCTCCACTTT.

Here the CDR3 reads CAICSGTDTQYF. CDR3 nucleotide sequence: TGTGCCATCTGTTCCGGCACAGATACGCAGTATTTT. The rearrangement uses TRBV10-3 and TRBJ2-3; D is unclear. The CDR3 has 12 residues. The V end lost 8 bases, the J end lost 1 base, and 7 bases lay between the germline ends. Germline values: CDR1 ENHRY, CDR2 SYGVKD.

The chain combines TRBV2 with TRBJ1-1, with D possibly TRBD1 on 5 matching bases. CDR3 length equals 14 residues. Germline CDR1 and CDR2: SNHLY and FYNNEI. The V end was cut by 6 bases, the J end by 4 bases, with 15 bases between. CDR3 loop: CASSRDGVSTEAFF. Written as DNA, the CDR3 is TGTGCCAGCAGCCGGGACGGAGTGAGCACTGAAGCTTTCTTT.

The V and J genes are TRBV7-6 and TRBJ2-3, with a tentative D call TRBD1 (5 bases). The V and J ends lost 0 bases and 4 bases respectively, with 17 bases between them. CDR1 is SGHVS and CDR2 is FNYEAQ in the germline V gene. The CDR3 is 17 residues long. CDR3 DNA sequence: TGTGCCAGCAGCTTAGCGTTGGGGTCTAGGGGCGCAGATACGCAGTATTTT. Its protein is CASSLALGSRGADTQYF.

This chain joins TRBV19 and TRBJ1-5; no firm D call. The germline V gene has CDR1 LNHDA and CDR2 SQIVND (reference sequence). Trimming pared 3 bases from V and 5 bases from J, leaving 11 bases between. The CDR3 spans 14 residues. Here the CDR3 DNA reads TGTGCCAGTAGTATTCGCGGCAAGGATCAGCCCCAGCATTTT. This encodes CASSIRGKDQPQHF.

The chain employs TRBV5-8 and TRBJ2-7, with 10 bases lining up with TRBD2. Germline CDR1 is SGHTS and CDR2 is YDEGEE. Trimming at V came to 4 bases and at J to 2 bases, leaving 9 bases not matched to a gene. The CDR3 length is 16 residues. The chain's CDR3 is CASSQDPSGRTYEQYF. The CDR3 bases are TGTGCCAGCAGCCAAGACCCTAGCGGGAGAACCTACGAGCAGTACTTC.

The chain combines TRBV19 with TRBJ2-1, with TRBD2 matching over 8 bases. The junction had 7 bases not matched to a gene; V was cut back by 3 bases and J by 6 bases. The CDR3 is 15 amino acids. Germline V gives CDR1 LNHDA, CDR2 SQIVND (reference sequence). The CDR3: CASSMSGSKANEQFF. CDR3 bases: TGTGCCAGTAGTATGAGCGGGAGTAAAGCCAATGAGCAGTTCTTC.

The chain is built from TRBV11-1 and TRBJ2-3, with D tentatively TRBD1 (6 bases). The CDR3 has 15 residues. Germline V gene sequence: CDR1 SGHAT, CDR2 FQDESV (reference sequence). The V end was cut by 7 bases, the J end by 1 base, with 15 bases between. The CDR3 nucleotides read TGTGCCAGCACAAAGGGGGACCGAGGCACAGATACGCAGTATTTT. This encodes CASTKGDRGTDTQYF.

The genes are TRBV5-8 and TRBJ1-5, with D tentatively TRBD1 (5 bases). CDR3 length: 18 amino acids. In germline, CDR1 is SGHTS, CDR2 YDEGEE. V was cut by 3 bases and J by 1 base, with 20 bases left in between. The CDR3 sequence is CASSSGEGQGWSNQPQHF. The CDR3 nucleotides read TGTGCCAGCAGCTCCGGAGAGGGGCAGGGTTGGAGCAATCAGCCCCAGCATTTT. Full variable domain (remainder filled in from reference TRBV5-8 and TRBJ1-5): EAGVTQSPTHLIKTRGQQATLRCSPISGHTSVYWYQQALGLGLQFLLWYDEGEERNRGNFPPRFSGRQFPNYSSELNVNALELEDSALYLCASSSGEGQGWSNQPQHFGDGTRLSIL.

This chain connects TRBV5-6 to TRBJ1-5; a weak D match, TRBD1 (6 bases). The CDR3 totals 14 residues. Germline V gene data show CDR1 as SGHDT and CDR2 as YYEEEE. The ends were cut back, 4 bases at V and 6 bases at J, with 14 bases in the middle. The CDR3 DNA reads as TGTGCCAGCAGCATAGGGGGAGTTGGTCAGCCCCAGCATTTT. It codes for CASSIGGVGQPQHF.

The J gene is TRBJ2-5, the V gene TRBV30, with 13 bases aligning to TRBD2. TRBJ2-7 matches the DNA end more closely, so the J call is doubtful. This CDR3 is built from 15 residues. In germline, CDR1 is GTSNPN, CDR2 SVGIG (reference sequence). Here the CDR3 reads CAWSVPGLAGYEQYF. As DNA, the CDR3 is TGTGCCTGGAGTGTCCCGGGACTAGCGGGGTACGAGCAGTACTTC.

The rearrangement uses TRBV14 and TRBJ2-7; the match to TRBD2 covers 11 bases. Germline CDR1 and CDR2: SGHDN and FVKESK. CDR3 length: 17 residues. The V gene end was trimmed by 4 bases and the J gene end by 0 bases; junction bases not matched to a gene: 8. CDR3 DNA sequence: TGTGCCAGCAGCCCCTGGACTAGCGGGCCCATCTCCTACGAGCAGTACTTC. Its protein is CASSPWTSGPISYEQYF. Complete variable domain (other parts from reference TRBV14 and TRBJ2-7): EAGVTQFPSHSVIEKGQTVTLRCDPISGHDNLYWYRRVMGKEIKFLLHFVKESKQDESGMPNNRFLAERTGGTYSTLKVQPAELEDSGVYFCASSPWTSGPISYEQYFGPGTRLTVT.

The rearrangement joins TRBV10-3 to TRBJ2-7; no reliable D call. Per the germline V gene, CDR1 is ENHRY and CDR2 is SYGVKD. With 6 bases removed from V and 1 base from J, the gap between germline ends came to 13 bases. This CDR3 is 14 amino acids long. The DNA of the CDR3 is TGTGCCATCAGCGATTCGGTCCAGTCCTACGAGCAGTACTTC. Its protein product is CAISDSVQSYEQYF.

This chain connects TRBV6-1 to TRBJ1-1; the D gene is possibly TRBD1 (6 bases). Germline V gene lookup returns CDR1 MNHNS and CDR2 SASEGT. CDR3 length: 12 amino acids. V lost 5 bases to trimming and J lost 9 bases, with 13 bases between them. CDR3 DNA: TGTGCCAGCAGTCCGACGACAGGAAAAGCTTTCTTT. It translates to CASSPTTGKAFF.

The chain couples TRBV10-3 to TRBJ1-5, with D uncertain. Germline V gene sequence: CDR1 ENHRY, CDR2 SYGVKD. The germline V and J ends were trimmed by 3 bases and 4 bases, with 10 bases remaining between them. The CDR3 extends over 14 amino acids. The CDR3 nucleotides are TGTGCCATCAGTGAAAGGCAGGCAAATCAGCCCCAGCATTTT. Its protein is CAISERQANQPQHF.

V gene TRBV25-1 combines with J gene TRBJ1-1; 7 bases line up with TRBD1. The CDR3 runs 17 residues. Trimming took 3 bases from V and 4 from J; bases not matched to a gene: 14. Germline V gene sequence: CDR1 MGHDK, CDR2 SYGVNS. This CDR3 reads CASSEQRGLQGLTEAFF. Here the CDR3 DNA reads TGTGCCAGCAGTGAGCAAAGGGGGTTACAGGGGCTCACTGAAGCTTTCTTT.

This rearrangement joins TRBV2 to TRBJ1-1, with D unresolved. The germline V gene encodes CDR1 SNHLY and CDR2 FYNNEI. Between the trimmed V and J ends, which lost 3 bases and 3 bases, there was a span of 11 bases. This CDR3 has 14 amino acids. DNA for the CDR3: TGTGCCAGCAGTGACAACACACTCTACACTGAAGCTTTCTTT. Its protein is CASSDNTLYTEAFF.

The V gene is TRBV19, the J gene TRBJ2-3; D tentatively fits TRBD1 or TRBD2 (5 bases each). With 3 bases removed from V and 2 bases from J, the gap between germline ends came to 9 bases. CDR1 LNHDA and CDR2 SQIVND come from the germline V gene (reference sequence). The CDR3 runs 14 residues. The CDR3 is CASSMRGITDTQYF. CDR3 sequence (DNA): TGTGCCAGTAGTATGAGGGGAATCACAGATACGCAGTATTTT.

By sample fraction, this clone is medium-sized. The chain has TRBV28 and TRBJ2-1, with D perhaps matching TRBD1 or TRBD2 (5 bases each). Trimming removed 1 base from V and 9 bases from J, with 22 bases in between. This CDR3 contains 17 residues. Germline V gene data show CDR1 as MDHEN and CDR2 as SYDVKM. CDR3 region: CASSLSRGSFSAGEQFF. CDR3 in DNA: TGTGCCAGCAGTTTATCACGGGGCAGCTTCTCGGCGGGTGAGCAGTTCTTC.

V usage is TRBV19 and J usage is TRBJ2-7; TRBD2 aligns across 11 bases. CDR1 and CDR2 from the germline V gene are LNHDA and SQIVND (reference sequence). V was clipped by 6 bases and J by 2 bases; unmatched bases: 6. This CDR3 is built from 15 residues. In DNA, the CDR3 is TGTGCCAGTAGCCTAGGGGGACTAGCGGCCTACGAGCAGTACTTC. Translating it yields CASSLGGLAAYEQYF.

As regards this clone: Its ends do not fully match the called genes, so a read error is possible. The V call is TRBV7-7, the J call TRBJ2-2; the match to TRBD2 covers 7 bases. Per germline, CDR1 SSHAT and CDR2 FNYEAQ (reference sequence). The CDR3 is made up of 17 amino acids. CDR3 loop: CASSLDLLAANTGELFF. CDR3 DNA: TGTGCTAGCAGTCTAGATCTGCTAGCGGCGAACACCGGGGAGCTGTTTTTT.

In this sample, this clone turned up a few times. V is TRBV7-9 and J is TRBJ2-3; 10 nucleotides line up with TRBD1. Germline values: CDR1 SEHNR, CDR2 FQNEAQ (reference sequence). The ends lost 4 bases at V and 6 bases at J; junction bases unmatched: 10. The CDR3 spans 16 residues. The CDR3 spells CASSSGTGVSWDTQYF. The CDR3 DNA sequence: TGTGCCAGCAGCTCAGGGACAGGGGTCAGCTGGGATACGCAGTATTTT. The whole variable domain, remainder taken from reference TRBV7-9 and TRBJ2-3, is DTGVSQNPRHKITKRGQNVTFRCDPISEHNRLYWYRQTLGQGPEFLTYFQNEAQLEKSRLLSDRFSAERPKGSFSTLEIQRTEQGDSAMYLCASSSGTGVSWDTQYFGPGTRLTVL.

The V gene is TRBV23-1, the J gene TRBJ1-3, with a possible D match to TRBD1 (5 bases). TRBV23-1 is an ORF for which the function is uncertain. V lost 3 bases and J 0 bases, leaving 15 bases between the germline ends. The CDR3 has 17 amino acids. This chain's CDR3 is CASSHHQTGLSGNTIYF. CDR3 DNA sequence: TGCGCCAGCAGTCATCACCAAACGGGACTCTCTGGAAACACCATATATTTT.

The V call is TRBV2, the J call TRBJ2-2; 7 bases are a match to TRBD1. V gave up 8 bases and J gave up 8 bases; unmatched junction bases: 11. CDR3 length equals 14 residues. Germline V gene data show CDR1 as SNHLY and CDR2 as FYNNEI. The CDR3 sequence: CASVGTVDVGELFF. The CDR3 coding sequence is TGTGCCAGCGTCGGGACAGTGGACGTAGGGGAGCTGTTTTTT.

The gene calls are TRBV5-1 and TRBJ1-6; D unclear. Trimming left V 4 bases short and J 13 bases short, with 18 bases between. Germline CDR1 and CDR2: SGHRS and YFSETQ. CDR3 length: 14 residues. CDR3 sequence: CASSLLAAGRPLHF. The CDR3 DNA reads as TGCGCCAGCAGCCTACTAGCCGCAGGACGTCCCCTCCACTTT.

The V and J genes are TRBV29-1 and TRBJ2-1, with 8 bases matching TRBD2. J lost 4 bases, V lost 3 bases, and 5 bases had no gene match. The CDR3 covers 14 residues. Germline V lookup: CDR1 SQVTM, CDR2 ANQGSEA. DNA of the CDR3: TGCAGCGTTGACTCAGCGGGGGCATACAATGAGCAGTTCTTC. Translating gives CSVDSAGAYNEQFF.

The rearrangement joins TRBV2 to TRBJ2-7, with D possibly matching TRBD1 (6 bases). This CDR3 spans 13 amino acids. The germline V and J ends were trimmed by 3 bases and 4 bases, with 10 bases remaining between them. The germline V gene encodes CDR1 SNHLY and CDR2 FYNNEI. The CDR3 DNA reads TGTGCCAGCAGTGACAGGGGAGCGTACGAGCAGTACTTC. Its translation: CASSDRGAYEQYF.

The chain has TRBV2 and TRBJ1-1; no clear D. The CDR3 has 14 amino acids. The germline V and J ends were trimmed by 4 bases and 4 bases, with 13 bases remaining between them. Germline V CDR1 and CDR2: SNHLY, FYNNEI. CDR3 bases: TGTGCCAGCAGTGTGTGGAGTCAGACCACTGAAGCTTTCTTT. It translates to CASSVWSQTTEAFF.

The sample holds one count of this clone. The chain recombines TRBV5-1 with TRBJ2-3; 8 positions match TRBD2. V was clipped by 4 bases and J by 5 bases; unmatched bases: 6. This CDR3 has 14 residues. Germline CDR1 is SGHRS and CDR2 is YFSETQ. The CDR3, as DNA: TGCGCCAGCAGCCGGTCCCTAGCGGGAGATACGCAGTATTTT. It encodes CASSRSLAGDTQYF.